The entry below gives a single TCR beta chain sequence along with its context. Its antigen is unknown. The data derive from a study of T cells after yellow fever vaccination. General observations from the study: Clonotypes appearing in both CD4 and CD8 compartments existed, and their share was small. Post-booster repertoires again held most primary-vaccination clones (approximately 96% CD4, 88% CD8).

Germline-derived CDR1 and CDR2 are SEHNR and FQNEAQ (reference sequence). The V and J ends lost 3 bases and 5 bases respectively, with 14 bases between them. The CDR3 loop spans 15 amino acids. TCR cDNA was made by 5'RACE template switching, adding a universal primer site and UMIs. TCRdb passed the 5' RACE reads through MiXCR, listing each CDR3 protein once. In the table there are under 150,000 distinct CDR3 sequences, about 7.7% of which are singletons. The TCR was taken from a man in his thirties or forties who received the YFV17D yellow fever vaccine. The sample was CD4+ T cells sorted from PBMCs, taken 5 days after the yellow fever booster vaccination. The chain is built from TRBV7-9 and TRBJ2-1; possible D gene TRBD2, 6 bases. CDR3 DNA sequence: TGTGCCAGCAGCTTTAAGTCTAGCGAAAACAATGAGCAGTTCTTC. It is translated as CASSFKSSENNEQFF.